The entry that follows covers one T cell receptor beta chain sequence. These data originate in a study of blood T cell repertoires in COVID-19. Clones were sequenced by immunoSEQ multiplex PCR, and TCRdb holds only the in-frame ones, with some missing. The data show around 290,000 clones, with approximately 86% seen just once and roughly 13% held by the top ten. There are 13 residues in the CDR3. Trimming took 6 bases from V and 1 from J; bases not matched to a gene: 1. This receptor was obtained from a woman in her sixties or seventies with COVID-19, enrolled during active disease. The sample consisted of peripheral blood. V is TRBV12-3 or TRBV12-4 and J is TRBJ2-3; 7 bases are shared with TRBD2. The chain's CDR3 is CASRLAGTDTQYF. The DNA for the CDR3 is TGTGCCAGCAGGCTAGCGGGCACAGATACGCAGTATTTT.